Described below is a single T cell receptor (beta chain) sequence and its context. This clone appeared a few times. Its antigen is unknown. Base-call qualities are not available, and no considerably larger clone is one nucleotide away. V is cut back by 2 bases and J by 10 bases, with 9 bases in the junction unmatched. The CDR3 contains 14 residues, cysteine and phenylalanine counted. Of all the DNA, just the CDR3 is kept, 42 bases in frame from base 1. Per the germline V gene (reference sequence), SEHNR is the CDR1 and FQNEAQ is the CDR2. These data originate in a study of control samples from healthy donors and cancer patients (dated by TCRdb to the early 2020s). The method behind the library was the immunoSEQ multiplex PCR assay. Here the immuneACCESS table is served through TCRdb, limited to in-frame sequences with V and J called. Missing clones are a known gap in these copies; in checked studies unresolved V genes cover under half, and the rest lacks a known reason. The table for this sample lists 90,000 or so clones; around four fifths of them were counted only once. The ten largest clones capture 19% of the sample.

The V and J genes are TRBV7-9 and TRBJ1-1; TRBD1 lines up with 8 middle nucleotides. This clonotype was sampled from a man aged 30 to 45 in good health. Sequences were obtained from blood. The CDR3 region reads CASSLLAGGAGAFF. The DNA sequence is as follows: TGTGCCAGCAGCTTATTAGCAGGGGGCGCGGGAGCTTTCTTT.